Sequencing of this T cell receptor (beta chain) was carried out in a study of Graves' ophthalmopathy and Graves' hyperthyroidism (dated 2018 in TCRdb). Study-level background: Peripheral blood was collected at initial diagnosis, before any treatment. TCR beta repertoire signatures were used to distinguish Graves' ophthalmopathy from Graves' hyperthyroidism and to predict progression to ophthalmopathy. In total, some 140 blood samples were TCR-sequenced: 43 ophthalmopathy, some 72 hyperthyroidism and about 17 hyperthyroidism-to-ophthalmopathy patients. To explore V-J signatures that distinguish ophthalmopathy from hyperthyroidism, a discovery set of about 99 patients was enrolled, made up of 40 to 45 with ophthalmopathy and fewer than 60 with stable hyperthyroidism. The independent validation cohort included approximately 19 hyperthyroidism patients plus 17 patients who later progressed from hyperthyroidism to ophthalmopathy. In five or six hyperthyroidism patients, the T-cell repertoire of thyroid tissue was compared with the T-cell repertoire of blood. Following sampling, methimazole starting at 30 mg daily was administered to hyperthyroidism patients, and high-dose intravenous methylprednisolone was administered to ophthalmopathy patients. Points the paper makes about the study in general: The 13-signature model separated ophthalmopathy from stable hyperthyroidism with roughly 88% sensitivity and 81% to 82% specificity in cross-validation, and 80%/75% in the test set. Sample size was not statistically predetermined, and group allocation was not concealed from the investigators. Most expanded thyroid clonotypes with frequency above 0.001 were also detected in blood, suggesting blood repertoires may reflect the thyroid immune response. In validation, the model predicted ophthalmopathy progression with about 71% sensitivity and around 72% specificity; approximately 12 predicted patients were CT-confirmed with GO in a median of 6.5 months.

On this clonotype itself: This clone's antigen is unknown. This likely comes from a read error, as the CDR3 has no conserved phenylalanine or tryptophan at its end.

Patients with ophthalmopathy had moderately to severely active disease, with a Clinical Activity Score of 3 or more, a NOSPECS grade of 4 or more, and a disease duration of less than 3 months. Patients with other autoimmune diseases, uncontrolled infections, pregnancy or lactation were excluded from the study. Clinical symptoms, serum thyroxine, TRAb, thyroid ultrasound and orbital computed tomography formed the basis of the diagnosis. Ficoll-Paque density gradient centrifugation was used to isolate PBMCs from around 10 ml of fresh peripheral blood. Trizol reagent was used to extract the total RNA, and its quality was then checked on an Agilent 2100 Bioanalyzer. For repertoire sequencing, the TCR beta CDR3 regions were amplified from RNA transcripts. The first round of RT-PCR was done with HTBI primers and the Qiagen OneStep RT-PCR kit, and was followed by a second round of multiplex PCR, then size selection and purification. Libraries were sequenced paired-end with 100 bp reads on an Illumina HiSeq2000. In the source study's methods: Reads were processed with SOAPnuke, discarding reads with adapters, uncalled bases, mean Phred below 15, or no exact constant-primer or identifier match. COPE v1.2.5 was used to merge high-quality paired reads. Unique nucleotide sequences were defined as clonotypes and aligned to IMGT TRB V, D and J references using MiTCR v1.1. Analysis was restricted to V-J combinations with a frequency above 0.0001, which covered roughly 99% of repertoires. A TCR clonal expansion and chaos score per V-J combination was defined as the ratio of F50 clonal expansion to chaos observed in the TCRdist matrix. Welch's t-statistics and random forest were used to reduce the features to about 14 V-J combinations, which were then used as input to a naive Bayes classifier. The Morisita-Horn index was used to measure how similar the thyroid and blood repertoires were. The raw public reads went through TCRdb reprocessing: fastp at Q25, MiXCR clone calling, in-frame beta chains kept. Entries are consolidated by CDR3 protein sequence, retaining the most common genes and DNA. The V and J calls here are based on TCRdb, not the publication. The sample table records some 750,000 distinct CDR3 sequences; 40% of these occur just once. 40% to 55% of the sample goes to the ten largest clones.

The sequence was obtained from an adult man with Graves' ophthalmopathy. The specimen was peripheral blood.

The CDR3 sequence is CSARKGAENTEAFL. The base sequence is TGCAGTGCTAGAAAGGGGGCGGAGAACACTGAAGCTTTCCTT. The rearrangement joined TRBV20-1 to TRBJ1-1; TRBD1 agrees with 7 junctional bases. Trimming takes 2 bases off V and 1 base off J; junction bases not matched to a gene: 4. The germline V gene (reference sequence) provides CDR1 DFQATT and CDR2 SNEGSKA. The CDR3 region is 14 residues in length, termini included. Here the CDR3 DNA is all that survives: 42 bases in frame from base 1.